This note documents a single TCR beta chain sequence. This table comes from immunoSEQ multiplex PCR, and its TCRdb copy is limited to in-frame clones, with some not included. Here the sample spans about 500,000 clones, 70% to 90% being singletons. These data originate in a study of blood T cell repertoires in COVID-19. Germline loops: CDR1 SGDLS, CDR2 YYNGEE. V was cut by 4 bases and J by 2 bases, with 9 bases left in between. The CDR3 sequence is 13 residues long. Sequenced input: peripheral blood. The chain employs TRBV9 and TRBJ1-2; D gene ambiguous. The sequence derives from a woman aged 45-65 years with COVID-19, enrolled during active disease. The CDR3 protein is CASSLRGNYGYTF. CDR3 DNA sequence: TGTGCCAGCAGCCTCCGGGGAAACTATGGCTACACCTTC.